This entry lists 7 T cell receptor beta chains sequenced from one sample in a study of cytomegalovirus exposure and HLA in healthy donors. The assay was immunoSEQ multiplex PCR, and TCRdb's table has in-frame clones only and misses some. The repertoire holds 210,000 or so clones, about 86% seen once, with just under 3% in the top ten. Material for sequencing was PBMCs. The origin of the receptors is a woman aged 18-35 years in good health and CMV-seronegative.

The rearrangement joins TRBV27 to TRBJ1-1; D possibly corresponds to TRBD1 (6 bases). The CDR3 has 14 residues. The V gene's germline CDR1 is MNHEY and CDR2 SMNVEV (reference sequence). Trimming stripped 0 bases from V and 5 bases from J, with 10 bases between. CDR3 bases: TGTGCCAGCAGTTTATCCAGGGGAGGGACTGAAGCTTTCTTT. Amino acid sequence: CASSLSRGGTEAFF.

J is TRBJ2-5 and V is TRBV13, with 7 bases that match TRBD2. Germline lookup yields CDR1 PRHDT and CDR2 FYEKMQ (reference sequence). The V segment lost 4 bases and the J segment 1 base; nucleotides outside the gene matches: 12. CDR3 length: 17 amino acids. The CDR3 region is CASSSWGGREVQETQYF. Written as DNA, the CDR3 is TGTGCCAGCAGCTCATGGGGCGGGAGAGAGGTCCAAGAGACCCAGTACTTC. The full variable domain, rest sourced from reference TRBV13 and TRBJ2-5, is AAGVIQSPRHLIKEKRETATLKCYPIPRHDTVYWYQQGPGQDPQFLISFYEKMQSDKGSIPDRFSAQQFSDYHSELNMSSLELGDSALYFCASSSWGGREVQETQYFGPGTRLLVL.

The chain recombines TRBV29-1 with TRBJ2-1; D is unclear. Germline values: CDR1 SQVTM, CDR2 ANQGSEA. V was cut by 5 bases and J by 7 bases, with 6 bases left in between. The CDR3 has 10 residues. The CDR3 bases are TGCAGCGTTTTGAGAAATGAGCAGTTCTTC. This gives the protein CSVLRNEQFF.

The chain joins TRBV6-4 to TRBJ2-3, with 8 bases aligning to TRBD1. Germline CDR1 MRHNA, CDR2 SNTAGT. This CDR3 has 15 residues. The V segment lost 6 bases and the J segment 2 bases; nucleotides outside the gene matches: 7. CDR3 DNA sequence: TGTGCCAGCAGCACCGGGACAGGACCCACAGATACGCAGTATTTT. Translation gives CASSTGTGPTDTQYF.

The DNA for the CDR3 is TGTGCCAGCAGCGTGGGATGGGAGAGCTCCTACGAGCAGTACTTC. Its translation is CASSVGWESSYEQYF. This rearrangement joins TRBV9 to TRBJ2-7; D possibly corresponds to TRBD2 (5 bases). This CDR3 contains 15 residues. Deletions cut 2 bases from V and 0 bases from J, with 12 bases between. In germline, CDR1 is SGDLS, CDR2 YYNGEE.

The DNA for the CDR3 is TGTGCCTGGGGCATAGCGGGAGGAGCCACAGATACGCAGTATTTT. Translation: CAWGIAGGATDTQYF. The chain combines TRBV30 with TRBJ2-3; 10 bases line up with TRBD2. Trimming took 5 bases from V and 2 from J; bases not matched to a gene: 7. CDR1 and CDR2 (germline): GTSNPN, SVGIG (reference sequence). The CDR3 loop spans 15 amino acids.

This chain connects TRBV25-1 to TRBJ2-1; 10 bases are shared with TRBD1. Trimming removed 5 bases from V and 7 bases from J; junction bases left unmatched: 5. The CDR3 runs to 14 residues. CDR1 and CDR2 from the germline V gene are MGHDK and SYGVNS. CDR3 loop: CASSRTGGGNEQFF. The CDR3 DNA sequence: TGTGCCAGCAGTAGGACAGGGGGGGGAAATGAGCAGTTCTTC.